This is a list of T cell receptor beta chains from one sample in a study of tumor T cells in aggressive B-cell lymphoma. The data were produced by immunoSEQ multiplex PCR, yet TCRdb's version contains in-frame clones alone and is incomplete. The sample lists about 11,000 clones; roughly 90% were seen once. Input material: tumor tissue. The origin of the receptors is an adult with diffuse large B cell lymphoma. CDR3s include the opening cysteine and the closing phenylalanine or tryptophan. A D gene is named only where the DNA matches it firmly. Clone size is given for some rows only: seen once, a few or many times, or a class if the clone is expanded.

j_gene | v_gene | abundance | d_gene | CDR3nt | CDR3aa
TRBJ2-7 | TRBV7-9 | few | TRBD2 | TGTGCCAGCAGCCTGTCCGGGACTAGGGACTACGAGCAGTACTTC | CASSLSGTRDYEQYF
TRBJ2-5 | TRBV10-3 | - | TRBD1 | TGTGCCATCAGTGACGGACAGGGGCTGGGAGAGACCCAGTACTTC | CAISDGQGLGETQYF
TRBJ2-7 | TRBV29-1 | - | TRBD1 | TGCAGCGTGGCGGACAGGGACGAGCAGTACTTC | CSVADRDEQYF
TRBJ2-7 | TRBV5-1 | - | TRBD1 | TGCGCCAGCAGCTCCTGGACAGGGGCTGCCTACGAGCAGTACTTC | CASSSWTGAAYEQYF
TRBJ1-4 | TRBV14 | few | - | TGTGCCAGCAGCCGGAGTGGCGTAAAACTGTTTTTT | CASSRSGVKLFF
TRBJ2-1 | TRBV7-2 | - | TRBD2 | TGTGCCAGCAGCCCCACTAGCGGGAGTTACAATGAGCAGTTCTTC | CASSPTSGSYNEQFF
TRBJ2-7 | TRBV6-1 | - | TRBD2 | TGTGCCAGCAGGGTCGGCGGGAGCTCCTACGAGCAGTACTTC | CASRVGGSSYEQYF
TRBJ2-1 | TRBV5-1 | - | TRBD1 | TGCGCCAGCAGTGCAGGGACAGTTTACAATGAGCAGTTCTTC | CASSAGTVYNEQFF
TRBJ2-5 | TRBV19 | - | - | TGTGCCAGTAGCGAGGACAGTATACAAGAGACCCAGTACTTC | CASSEDSIQETQYF
TRBJ1-3 | TRBV10-2 | - | - | TGCGCCAGCAGTGTGATCCTGACAAGCCCCTCTGGAAACACCATATATTTT | CASSVILTSPSGNTIYF
TRBJ1-1 | TRBV5-4 | - | TRBD1 | TGTGCCAGCAGGCAACCCGGGACAGCTGAAGCTTTCTTT | CASRQPGTAEAFF
TRBJ2-1 | TRBV4-1 | few | - | TGCGCCAGCAGCCAACAATTTAGCTCCTACAATGAGCAATTCTTC | CASSQQFSSYNEQFF
TRBJ1-1 | TRBV6-6 | - | - | TGTGCCACCGGGAGGGGGAACACTGAAGCTTTCTTT | CATGRGNTEAFF
TRBJ2-1 | TRBV2 | once | - | TGTGCCAGCAGTGAGTGGGCCCCCACCGATGAGCAGTTCTTC | CASSEWAPTDEQFF
TRBJ2-7 | TRBV27 | - | - | TGTGCCAGCAGTACCCGGACAGAAAAACCTCCCTACGAGCAGTACTTC | CASSTRTEKPPYEQYF
TRBJ2-1 | TRBV25-1 | - | - | TGTGCCAGCATGGGGGGTGAGCAGTTCTTC | CASMGGEQFF
TRBJ1-1 | TRBV10-2 | few | TRBD1 | TGCGCCAGCAGTGATCGGACAGGCCTGAACACTGAAGCTTTCTTT | CASSDRTGLNTEAFF
TRBJ2-3 | TRBV2 | - | TRBD1 | TGTGCCAGCCGGCTGAGGACAGGGTTAACAGATACGCAGTATTTT | CASRLRTGLTDTQYF
TRBJ2-7 | TRBV6-5 | - | TRBD1 | TGTGCCAGCAGAGCCTCCGGGACAGGGAATCTGTACTTC | CASRASGTGNLYF
TRBJ2-1 | TRBV5-1 | - | - | TGCGCCAGCAGCTGGACAGCCCCGGTCAATGAGCAGTTCTTC | CASSWTAPVNEQFF
TRBJ2-1 | TRBV7-9 | - | TRBD2 | TGTGCCAGCAGCTTAGAACTAGCGGGGAGGGAGTTCTTC | CASSLELAGREFF
TRBJ2-1 | TRBV7-2 | - | TRBD1 | TGTGCCAGCAGCTTAGGGGGACAGGGGCCGTCACAGTTCTTC | CASSLGGQGPSQFF
TRBJ2-7 | TRBV16 | - | - | TGTGCCAGCAGCCAATCTGCTAGCGCTAGCTCCTACGAGCAGTACTTC | CASSQSASASSYEQYF
TRBJ1-4 | TRBV7-9 | - | - | TGTGCCAGCAGCCTAGGGGGGGGATCAGAAAAACTGTTTTTT | CASSLGGGSEKLFF
TRBJ2-5 | TRBV14 | - | - | TGTGCCAGCAGCCTAGGGGTTTGGGAGACCCAGTACTTC | CASSLGVWETQYF
TRBJ2-5 | TRBV19 | - | - | TGTGCCAGTAGTATAGTTGGCCAACAAGAGACCCAGTACTTC | CASSIVGQQETQYF